Listed below are T cell receptor beta chains from one sample, sequenced in a study of cytomegalovirus exposure and HLA in healthy donors. The method was immunoSEQ multiplex PCR; TCRdb's version includes in-frame clones alone and lacks a portion of them. The sample holds some 110,000 clones, around 66% seen once. The sample was PBMCs. These receptors all stem from a woman aged 40-49 years in good health and CMV-seropositive. Both conserved end residues are part of each CDR3. The D gene is left open where the match is weak. Where a row states a size, it is once, few, many or the class of an expanded clone; other rows omit it.

TRBJ2-1 NA TRBV28 TRBD2 CASSFTGTSGGVYNEQFF TGTGCCAGCAGTTTCACCGGGACTAGCGGGGGGGTATACAATGAGCAGTTCTTC
TRBJ1-2 NA TRBV27 NA CASSLSLDKRDGYTF TGTGCCAGCAGTTTATCTCTGGACAAAAGGGATGGCTACACCTTC
TRBJ2-2 NA TRBV6-1 TRBD1 CASSEEGQGTGELFF TGTGCCAGCAGTGAAGAGGGACAGGGCACCGGGGAGCTGTTTTTT
TRBJ1-1 NA TRBV30 TRBD1 CAWSVGTGRVEAFF TGTGCCTGGAGTGTAGGGACAGGGAGGGTTGAAGCTTTCTTT
TRBJ1-5 few TRBV6-1 NA CASSERGNQPQHF TGTGCCAGCAGTGAAAGGGGAAATCAGCCCCAGCATTTT
TRBJ2-1 NA TRBV9 TRBD1 CASSVWTGPGGEQFF TGTGCCAGCAGCGTGTGGACAGGTCCGGGTGGTGAGCAGTTCTTC
TRBJ1-2 NA TRBV19 TRBD1 CASRGTGDGYTF TGTGCCAGTAGGGGGACAGGGGATGGCTACACCTTC
TRBJ2-3 few TRBV29-1 TRBD2 CSVRLAGEPSTDTQYF TGCAGCGTCCGACTAGCGGGGGAACCTAGCACAGATACGCAGTATTTT
TRBJ1-4 NA TRBV7-6 NA CASSSGQGGNEKLFF TGTGCCAGCAGCTCGGGCCAGGGAGGCAATGAAAAACTGTTTTTT
TRBJ2-7 NA TRBV5-3 NA CARSLVGVGRYEQYF TGTGCCAGAAGCTTGGTAGGGGTGGGTAGGTACGAGCAGTACTTC
TRBJ2-7 NA TRBV5-5 NA CASSLARTDSYEQYF TGTGCCAGCAGCTTGGCGCGGACAGACTCCTACGAGCAGTACTTC
TRBJ2-7 few TRBV6-1 TRBD1 CASSSWTGWILEQYF TGTGCCAGCAGTTCATGGACAGGGTGGATTCTCGAGCAGTACTTC
TRBJ2-7 NA TRBV5-1 NA CASSFGAQGYEQYF TGCGCCAGCAGCTTCGGGGCCCAGGGGTACGAGCAGTACTTC
TRBJ1-5 NA TRBV6-1 NA CASSEVQGSNQPQHF TGTGCCAGCAGCGAAGTCCAGGGAAGCAATCAGCCCCAGCATTTT
TRBJ1-5 NA TRBV18 NA CASSPTVNQPQHF TGTGCCAGCTCACCGACAGTGAATCAGCCCCAGCATTTT
TRBJ2-5 NA TRBV2 NA CASGGGFLPHLQETQYF TGTGCCAGCGGGGGCGGGTTCCTCCCACATCTTCAAGAGACCCAGTACTTC
TRBJ2-5 NA TRBV11-3 NA CASSPARGTAQETQYF TGTGCCAGCAGCCCGGCTCGGGGGACAGCTCAAGAGACCCAGTACTTC
TRBJ1-1 NA TRBV29-1 NA CSFQVSNTEAFF TGCAGCTTTCAGGTATCCAACACTGAAGCTTTCTTT
TRBJ2-7 NA TRBV21-1 NA CASSKGCVGLAGAWSSYEQYF TGTGCCAGCAGCAAAGGCTGTGTAGGTCTAGCGGGAGCCTGGAGCTCCTACGAGCAGTACTTC
TRBJ1-1 NA TRBV27 TRBD1 CASSSLGTGSNTEAFF TGTGCCAGCAGTTCCCTCGGGACAGGGTCGAACACTGAAGCTTTCTTT
TRBJ2-3 NA TRBV6-5 TRBD1 CASSYSGQGGPDTQYF TGTGCCAGCAGTTACTCGGGACAGGGGGGCCCAGATACGCAGTATTTT
TRBJ1-2 NA TRBV19 TRBD1 CASRSRGNGGYTF TGTGCCAGTAGAAGCAGGGGGAATGGTGGCTACACCTTC
TRBJ2-7 NA TRBV30 NA CAWSVLRGYEQYF TGTGCCTGGAGTGTACTTAGGGGCTACGAGCAGTACTTC
TRBJ1-1 NA TRBV7-9 TRBD1 CASSSAGTGGLLNTEAFF TGTGCCAGCAGCTCCGCCGGGACAGGGGGGCTGCTTAACACTGAAGCTTTCTTT
TRBJ1-1 once TRBV5-1 NA CASTISSGSTEAFF TGCGCCAGCACCATATCATCAGGGTCCACTGAAGCTTTCTTT
TRBJ2-7 NA TRBV7-6 TRBD2 CASSLEIAGVTYEQYF TGTGCCAGCAGCTTAGAAATAGCGGGGGTGACTTACGAGCAGTACTTC
TRBJ2-7 NA TRBV30 NA CAWSQGSPYEQYF TGTGCCTGGAGTCAGGGATCCCCCTACGAGCAGTACTTC
TRBJ1-3 NA TRBV2 NA CASSGAVSGNTIYF TGTGCCAGCAGTGGGGCAGTCTCTGGAAACACCATATATTTT
TRBJ2-7 NA TRBV6-5 NA CASSSDSYEQYF TGTGCCAGCAGTTCCGACAGCTACGAGCAGTACTTC
TRBJ1-1 NA TRBV2 NA CASSSGPMDTEAFF TGTGCCAGCAGTAGCGGGCCCATGGACACTGAAGCTTTCTTT
TRBJ2-6 NA TRBV30 TRBD1 CAWSAGGTGANVLTF TGTGCCTGGAGTGCAGGGGGCACTGGGGCCAACGTCCTGACTTTC
TRBJ1-4 NA TRBV28 NA CAITRASGANEKLFF TGTGCCATCACGCGGGCCTCGGGGGCTAATGAAAAACTGTTTTTT
TRBJ2-7 NA TRBV25-1 TRBD1 CASSDSGTGGGYEQYF TGTGCCAGCAGTGACTCCGGGACAGGGGGTGGCTACGAGCAGTACTTC
TRBJ1-1 once TRBV9 TRBD1 CASSGGTGGYTEAFF TGTGCCAGCAGCGGAGGGACAGGGGGATACACTGAAGCTTTCTTT
TRBJ1-5 NA TRBV5-8 NA CASSWTENQPQHF TGTGCCAGCAGCTGGACAGAGAATCAGCCCCAGCATTTT
TRBJ2-7 NA TRBV28 TRBD2 CASRGLAGYIYEQYF TGTGCCAGCAGAGGACTAGCGGGATACATCTACGAGCAGTACTTC
TRBJ1-1 NA TRBV11-2 NA CASSSHRDDEAFF TGTGCCAGCAGCTCCCACAGGGACGATGAAGCTTTCTTT
TRBJ1-1 NA TRBV2 NA CASSETLNTEAFF TGTGCCAGCAGTGAAACTCTTAACACTGAAGCTTTCTTT
TRBJ2-5 NA TRBV9 TRBD1 CASSVVPTGGAETQYF TGTGCCAGCAGCGTAGTCCCCACAGGGGGAGCAGAGACCCAGTACTTC
TRBJ2-2 NA TRBV19 NA CASSKSRTGRAGELFF TGTGCCAGTAGTAAGTCCCGGACAGGGAGGGCCGGGGAGCTGTTTTTT
TRBJ2-7 few TRBV5-4 TRBD2 CASSEGLAGTTYEQYF TGTGCCAGCAGCGAGGGACTAGCGGGGACCACCTACGAGCAGTACTTC
TRBJ2-1 NA TRBV19 TRBD1 CASRRTGTGAGNEQFF TGTGCCAGTAGGAGAACCGGGACAGGGGCTGGCAATGAGCAGTTCTTC
TRBJ1-1 few TRBV6-5 TRBD1 CASTDDRDTEAFF TGTGCCAGCACCGATGACAGGGACACTGAAGCTTTCTTT
TRBJ2-1 NA TRBV13 TRBD1 CASSDRTGIYNEQFF TGTGCCAGCAGCGATAGGACAGGGATCTACAATGAGCAGTTCTTC
TRBJ2-3 NA TRBV10-3 TRBD2 CASRGEGTDTQYF TGTGCTTCTCGGGGGGAGGGCACAGATACGCAGTATTTT
TRBJ1-1 many TRBV6-6 TRBD1 CASRGQGGHTEAFF TGTGCCAGCAGGGGACAGGGCGGCCACACTGAAGCTTTCTTT
TRBJ2-7 NA TRBV2 TRBD2 CASSEAPSSGRHEQYF TGTGCCAGCAGTGAAGCACCCTCTAGCGGGAGACACGAGCAGTACTTC
TRBJ1-6 NA TRBV11-2 TRBD1 CASSWAGQGTNSPLHF TGTGCCAGCAGCTGGGCGGGACAGGGAACAAATTCACCCCTCCACTTT
TRBJ1-1 NA TRBV5-1 TRBD1 CASSLVDRDGTEAFF TGCGCCAGCAGCCTCGTAGACAGGGATGGCACTGAAGCTTTCTTT
TRBJ2-1 NA TRBV10-3 TRBD2 CAISGPSGGADNEQFF TGTGCCATCAGTGGGCCTAGCGGGGGGGCTGACAATGAGCAGTTCTTC
TRBJ2-3 NA TRBV29-1 NA CSVNGNTDTQYF TGCAGCGTTAACGGGAACACAGATACGCAGTATTTT
TRBJ1-1 NA TRBV19 TRBD1 CASSSTGGSTEAFF TGTGCCAGTAGTAGTACAGGGGGCTCCACTGAAGCTTTCTTT
TRBJ1-5 few TRBV9 NA CASSPQGDQPQHF TGTGCCAGCAGTCCTCAGGGCGATCAGCCCCAGCATTTT
TRBJ2-7 NA TRBV7-7 NA CASSLDAVSGGEQYF TGTGCTAGCAGCTTAGACGCGGTGTCAGGGGGGGAGCAGTACTTC
TRBJ1-2 NA TRBV27 TRBD1 CASSLDRGYGYTF TGTGCCAGCAGTTTAGACAGGGGCTATGGCTACACCTTC
TRBJ1-1 once TRBV6-6 NA CASSVAWGRGNTEAFF TGTGCCAGCAGCGTCGCCTGGGGGCGCGGGAACACTGAAGCTTTCTTT
TRBJ2-1 NA TRBV29-1 NA CSVARDYNEQFF TGCAGCGTTGCCCGGGACTACAATGAGCAGTTCTTC
TRBJ2-7 NA TRBV2 NA CASTRDSSYEQYF TGTGCCAGCACCCGAGACAGCTCCTACGAGCAGTACTTC
TRBJ2-1 NA TRBV9 TRBD2 CASSPRLAGETVQFF TGTGCCAGCAGCCCGCGACTAGCGGGAGAGACGGTGCAGTTCTTC
TRBJ1-5 NA TRBV21-1 NA CASSKGGVTGGRNQPQHF TGTGCCAGCAGCAAAGGTGGGGTCACAGGGGGTCGCAATCAGCCCCAGCATTTT